Below are 17 T cell receptor beta chains sequenced from a single sample in a study of shared clonotypes between healthy human individuals. TCRdb's copy holds only in-frame clones and misses some; the assay was immunoSEQ multiplex PCR. Here the sample spans roughly 1,500,000 clones, approximately 98% being singletons. The sequencing sample was made of naive CD4+ T cells sorted from blood. Subset denoted: CD45RA+ positively selected. The origin of the receptors is a man aged 25 to 45 in good health.

The chain uses TRBV19 and TRBJ2-3; D gene uncertain. This CDR3 is 14 amino acids long. CDR1 is LNHDA and CDR2 is SQIVND in the germline V gene (reference sequence). Trimming shortened V by 1 base and J by 4 bases, and 9 bases separated the two germline ends. For the CDR3, the DNA is TGTGCCAGTAGTATAGGCCCCCTCCCAGATACGCAGTATTTT. Translating it yields CASSIGPLPDTQYF.

The count of this clone is one. The gene calls are TRBV5-5 and TRBJ2-7; D might be TRBD2 (5 bases). Trimming shortened V by 3 bases and J by 0 bases, and 7 bases separated the two germline ends. Per germline, CDR1 SGHKS and CDR2 YYEKEE (reference sequence). The CDR3 covers 13 residues. The CDR3 here is CASSSSGSYEQYF. In nucleotides, the CDR3 is TGTGCCAGCAGCTCCAGCGGCTCCTACGAGCAGTACTTC.

The chain employs TRBV18 and TRBJ2-7; 9 positions match TRBD1. V was pared by 0 bases and J by 1 base, with 4 bases of the junction left unmatched. The germline V gene has CDR1 KGHSH and CDR2 LQKENI. This CDR3 comprises 16 residues. This CDR3 reads CASSPPTGGMSYEQYF. CDR3 nucleotide sequence: TGTGCCAGCTCACCACCCACAGGGGGCATGTCCTACGAGCAGTACTTC.

This clone was counted once. The chain has TRBV5-6 and TRBJ1-1; TRBD1 agrees at 7 bases. The CDR3 consists of 14 residues. CDR1 and CDR2 (germline): SGHDT, YYEEEE. V was pared by 4 bases and J by 4 bases, with 7 bases of the junction left unmatched. The CDR3 nucleotides read TGTGCCAGCAGCAAGGGACAGTTGAGCACTGAAGCTTTCTTT. Translation gives CASSKGQLSTEAFF.

The chain has TRBV5-4 and TRBJ1-2, with 9 bases that match TRBD1. The ends lost 4 bases at V and 7 bases at J; junction bases unmatched: 5. The germline V gene has CDR1 SGHNT and CDR2 YYREEE (reference sequence). The CDR3 contains 13 residues. This CDR3 reads CASSPRTGAGYTF. CDR3 sequence (DNA): TGTGCCAGCAGCCCAAGGACAGGGGCTGGCTACACCTTC.

This chain joins TRBV29-1 and TRBJ1-1; D is uncertain. Looked up from germline, CDR1 is SQVTM and CDR2 is ANQGSEA. Trimming took off 4 bases at V and 1 base at J, with 10 bases between the two ends. This CDR3 is 13 amino acids long. The CDR3 DNA reads TGCAGCGTTGCCCTTCTTGCGAACACTGAAGCTTTCTTT. Protein sequence: CSVALLANTEAFF.

This clone occurred once. J is TRBJ1-2 and V is TRBV30; D remains unclear. This CDR3 has 12 residues. Germline lookup yields CDR1 GTSNPN and CDR2 SVGIG (reference sequence). V was cut by 5 bases and J by 8 bases, with 15 bases left in between. CDR3 loop: CAWGRLNGGYTF. DNA for the CDR3: TGTGCCTGGGGACGGCTAAATGGGGGCTACACCTTC.

The chain is built from TRBV28 and TRBJ2-1, with 8 bases that match TRBD2. This CDR3 spans 16 amino acids. J gave up 5 bases and V 7 bases, and 13 bases lay outside the gene matches. Germline-derived CDR1 and CDR2 are MDHEN and SYDVKM. As DNA, the CDR3 is TGTGCCAGCACCTCCACCAGAGCGGGAGTTAACAATGAGCAGTTCTTC. Protein: CASTSTRAGVNNEQFF.

This sequence joins TRBV19 and TRBJ1-4; TRBD1 aligns across 9 bases. The CDR3 sequence is 13 residues long. Germline CDR1 and CDR2: LNHDA and SQIVND (reference sequence). Unmatched junction bases numbered 7, after V lost 7 bases and J lost 10 bases. This CDR3 is CASKDRGVPKLFF. In DNA form, the CDR3 reads TGTGCCAGTAAGGACAGGGGTGTTCCAAAACTGTTTTTT.

The chain uses TRBV19 and TRBJ2-1; 7 bases agree with TRBD2. Germline loops: CDR1 LNHDA, CDR2 SQIVND (reference sequence). This CDR3 comprises 14 residues. The V and J ends lost 10 bases and 3 bases, in that order; junction bases with no gene match: 9. The CDR3 DNA follows: TGTGCCACCGGCGGGGCTAGCGGCTACAATGAGCAGTTCTTC. Translation: CATGGASGYNEQFF.

Note on this clone: At one end the junction does not follow the germline gene, possibly because of a read error. The V and J genes are TRBV7-7 and TRBJ1-5; D is unclear. The germline V gene encodes CDR1 SSHAT and CDR2 FNYEAQ (reference sequence). The CDR3 contains 13 residues. The CDR3 DNA is TGTGCTAGCAGCTTGTGGATAAATCAGCCCCAGCATTTT. This codes for CASSLWINQPQHF.

The J gene is TRBJ2-6, the V gene TRBV7-6, with D tentatively TRBD1 (6 bases). CDR3 size: 21 residues. V lost 0 bases to trimming and J lost 2 bases, with 23 bases between them. Germline CDR1 reads SGHVS; CDR2 reads FNYEAQ. The CDR3 nucleotides read TGTGCCAGCAGCTTAGCTTTTTCCCAAACGACAGGACCGACTGGGGCCAACGTCCTGACTTTC. Translating it yields CASSLAFSQTTGPTGANVLTF.

This sequence joins TRBV7-9 and TRBJ2-7; 10 bases fit TRBD1. Germline values: CDR1 SEHNR, CDR2 FQNEAQ (reference sequence). The CDR3 is 16 residues long. The V gene end was trimmed by 2 bases and the J gene end by 2 bases; junction bases not matched to a gene: 6. The CDR3 DNA follows: TGTGCCAGCAGCTTAAATGCGGGACAGGGGCCCTACGAGCAGTACTTC. Protein sequence: CASSLNAGQGPYEQYF.

The chain recombines TRBV10-2 with TRBJ1-5; the D is unclear. This CDR3 contains 13 residues. V was trimmed by 8 bases and J by 4 bases, leaving 12 bases between them. Germline V lookup: CDR1 WSHSY, CDR2 SAAADI. CDR3 protein: CASSDRANQPQHF. For the CDR3, the DNA is TGCGCCAGCTCTGATAGGGCAAATCAGCCCCAGCATTTT.

The V gene is TRBV19, the J gene TRBJ1-4; TRBD1 might be the D (6 bases). The length of the CDR3 is 19 residues. Trimming shortened V by 7 bases and J by 2 bases, and 26 bases separated the two germline ends. Looked up from germline, CDR1 is LNHDA and CDR2 is SQIVND (reference sequence). This CDR3 reads CASKPGHRMPVGTNEKLFF. CDR3 bases: TGTGCCAGTAAACCGGGACACCGGATGCCAGTCGGGACTAATGAAAAACTGTTTTTT.

The DNA for the CDR3 is TGCAGCGTTGCAGGGGCGAACACCGGGGAGCTGTTTTTT. Translation: CSVAGANTGELFF. The gene calls are TRBV29-1 and TRBJ2-2; possibly TRBD1 for D (6 bases). There are 13 residues in the CDR3. V was cut by 4 bases and J by 0 bases, with 6 bases left in between. Looked up from germline, CDR1 is SQVTM and CDR2 is ANQGSEA.

The V and J genes are TRBV18 and TRBJ2-7; 8 bases align to TRBD2. Germline V gives CDR1 KGHSH, CDR2 LQKENI. The CDR3 is 15 amino acids. The V and J ends lost 2 bases and 2 bases, in that order; junction bases with no gene match: 5. The CDR3: CASSPISGEPYEQYF. The CDR3 DNA reads TGTGCCAGCTCACCAATTAGCGGGGAACCCTACGAGCAGTACTTC.